This TCR beta chain was documented in a study of metastatic and nonmetastatic thyroid tumors. Overall study context: Blood and tumor or nodule tissue repertoires from malignant and benign thyroid patients were compared.

Thyroid surgery took place with no prior treatment in any patient. There are many counts of this clone. Authors' methods: For papillary thyroid cancer, a distant-metastasis classifier was constructed from CDR3 differences observed across clinicopathological groups. From the PCR reads, TCRdb re-called clones with MiXCR. These V and J calls are TCRdb output, not the study's own analysis. The sample lists about 92,000 clones, 15% seen once, with 3.6% in the top ten. This receptor was taken from a female donor with papillary thyroid cancer or a benign thyroid nodule (not recorded which). Some clones in this sample may be carry-over from other donors' samples. Sequencing input: blood.

CDR3 nucleotides: TGTGCCATCAGTGAGGGCGGGGGGGTAAATGAGCAGTTCTTC. This encodes CAISEGGGVNEQFF. This chain connects TRBV10-3 to TRBJ2-1; 9 positions match TRBD2. Germline CDR1 reads ENHRY; CDR2 reads SYGVKD. V gave up 2 bases and J gave up 7 bases; unmatched junction bases: 3. The CDR3 spans 14 residues.